Listed below are T cell receptor beta chains from one sample, sequenced in a study of cytomegalovirus exposure and HLA in healthy donors. The repertoire was sequenced with immunoSEQ multiplex PCR; TCRdb's copy has only in-frame clones and lacks some. The repertoire holds over 150,000 clones, with roughly 84% as singletons. What was sequenced was PBMCs. The receptors were sampled from a boy aged 2 to 9 in good health and CMV-seronegative. Each CDR3 is given with its conserved first and last residue. A D gene is named only where the DNA matches it firmly. Some rows mark clone size as missing; the rest say once, few, many or name a class of expanded clone.

v_gene: TRBV14; d_gene: .; abundance: few; j_gene: TRBJ1-1; CDR3nt: TGTGCCAGCAGCCAAGATCGACGGGTGGCTGAAGCTTTCTTT; CDR3aa: CASSQDRRVAEAFF
v_gene: TRBV7-9; d_gene: TRBD2; abundance: .; j_gene: TRBJ2-2; CDR3nt: TGTGCCAGCAGCCAACTAGCGGGAGGAACCGGGGAGCTGTTTTTT; CDR3aa: CASSQLAGGTGELFF
v_gene: TRBV11-2; d_gene: TRBD2; abundance: once; j_gene: TRBJ2-1; CDR3nt: TGTGCCAGCAGCTCCTTAGCGGGTTTAGGGTACAATGAGCAGTTCTTC; CDR3aa: CASSSLAGLGYNEQFF
v_gene: TRBV9; d_gene: TRBD1; abundance: .; j_gene: TRBJ2-5; CDR3nt: TGTGCCAGCAGCGTAGGGACAGGGATCGGGGAGACCCAGTACTTC; CDR3aa: CASSVGTGIGETQYF
v_gene: TRBV15; d_gene: TRBD2; abundance: .; j_gene: TRBJ2-3; CDR3nt: TGTGCCACCAGCAGGAGGACTAGCGGGATAACAGATACGCAGTATTTT; CDR3aa: CATSRRTSGITDTQYF
v_gene: TRBV5-6; d_gene: TRBD1; abundance: .; j_gene: TRBJ2-7; CDR3nt: TGTGCCAGCAGCTGGGGACAGGGTCTCGTAAAGTACGAGCAGTACTTC; CDR3aa: CASSWGQGLVKYEQYF
v_gene: TRBV6-5; d_gene: .; abundance: once; j_gene: TRBJ2-7; CDR3nt: TGTGCCAGCAGTTACTCGAACAGGGCCTACGAGCAGTACTTC; CDR3aa: CASSYSNRAYEQYF
v_gene: TRBV12-5; d_gene: TRBD2; abundance: .; j_gene: TRBJ2-3; CDR3nt: TGTGCTAGTGGTTTCTGGGATGGACTAGCGGACCCCCGCCCAGATACGCAGTATTTT; CDR3aa: CASGFWDGLADPRPDTQYF
v_gene: TRBV29-1; d_gene: TRBD2; abundance: .; j_gene: TRBJ2-5; CDR3nt: TGCAGCGTTGAAACGGGACTAGCTCGAGAGACCCAGTACTTC; CDR3aa: CSVETGLARETQYF
v_gene: TRBV28; d_gene: .; abundance: .; j_gene: TRBJ2-4; CDR3nt: TGTGCCAGCAGTTTTTTGAAGCGAATAAACATTCAGTACTTC; CDR3aa: CASSFLKRINIQYF
v_gene: TRBV5-1; d_gene: TRBD2; abundance: .; j_gene: TRBJ2-5; CDR3nt: TGCGCCAGCAGCACTGGTGGTAGCGGGAGGGCCCCGGAGACCCAGTACTTC; CDR3aa: CASSTGGSGRAPETQYF
v_gene: TRBV4-1; d_gene: .; abundance: .; j_gene: TRBJ2-1; CDR3nt: TGCGCCAGCAGCCTAGGTCCCGAGGGAGATGAGCAGTTCTTC; CDR3aa: CASSLGPEGDEQFF
v_gene: TRBV2; d_gene: .; abundance: .; j_gene: TRBJ2-7; CDR3nt: TGTGCCAGCAGTGAACGTAGGGCGGGATTCTACGAGCAGTACTTC; CDR3aa: CASSERRAGFYEQYF
v_gene: TRBV6-1; d_gene: TRBD2; abundance: few; j_gene: TRBJ2-1; CDR3nt: TGTGCCAGCAGTGATAGCGGGAGGGTCCTGTTCTTC; CDR3aa: CASSDSGRVLFF
v_gene: TRBV10-3; d_gene: .; abundance: .; j_gene: TRBJ2-1; CDR3nt: TGTGCCATCAGTGAGTCGCAAGCGACCTCTCCCAATGAGCAGTTCTTC; CDR3aa: CAISESQATSPNEQFF
v_gene: TRBV5-1; d_gene: TRBD1; abundance: .; j_gene: TRBJ1-2; CDR3nt: TGCGCCAGCAGCGTCCGGACAGGGGGCTTGGACTATGGCTACACCTTC; CDR3aa: CASSVRTGGLDYGYTF
v_gene: TRBV19; d_gene: .; abundance: .; j_gene: TRBJ2-7; CDR3nt: TGTGCCAGTAGTATAGATCTTGGAGGGACTCATAAATACGAGCAGTACTTC; CDR3aa: CASSIDLGGTHKYEQYF
v_gene: TRBV5-4; d_gene: .; abundance: .; j_gene: TRBJ1-1; CDR3nt: TGTGCCAGCGGTAGGGGGACTGAAGCTTTCTTT; CDR3aa: CASGRGTEAFF
v_gene: TRBV28; d_gene: .; abundance: .; j_gene: TRBJ1-2; CDR3nt: TGTGCCAGCAGTTTAGCTCTGGTCCTAGCTAACTATGGCTACACCTTC; CDR3aa: CASSLALVLANYGYTF
v_gene: TRBV29-1; d_gene: .; abundance: few; j_gene: TRBJ1-5; CDR3nt: TGCAGCGTGGGAGGGGGGAGCAATCAGCCCCAGCATTTT; CDR3aa: CSVGGGSNQPQHF
v_gene: TRBV28; d_gene: .; abundance: .; j_gene: TRBJ2-3; CDR3nt: TGTGCCTACAGGGATCGCGCAGATACGCAGTATTTT; CDR3aa: CAYRDRADTQYF
v_gene: TRBV29-1; d_gene: .; abundance: .; j_gene: TRBJ2-7; CDR3nt: TGCAGCGCCGGGGGTAGCAGCTACGAGCAGTACTTC; CDR3aa: CSAGGSSYEQYF
v_gene: TRBV29-1; d_gene: TRBD1; abundance: .; j_gene: TRBJ1-2; CDR3nt: TGCAGCGTTGAAACACAGGGGAGTAACTATGGCTACACCTTC; CDR3aa: CSVETQGSNYGYTF
v_gene: TRBV18; d_gene: TRBD1; abundance: few; j_gene: TRBJ1-2; CDR3nt: TGTGCCAGCTCACGCGGACAGGGCGACGGCTACACCTTC; CDR3aa: CASSRGQGDGYTF
v_gene: TRBV28; d_gene: TRBD2; abundance: .; j_gene: TRBJ2-2; CDR3nt: TGTGCCAGCAGTTTTCCTAGCGGGAGGGATAACACCGGGGAGCTGTTTTTT; CDR3aa: CASSFPSGRDNTGELFF
v_gene: TRBV13; d_gene: .; abundance: .; j_gene: TRBJ2-5; CDR3nt: TGTGCCAGCAGCTCGGGAGGGGGCGGAGAGACCCAGTACTTC; CDR3aa: CASSSGGGGETQYF
v_gene: TRBV6-1; d_gene: TRBD1; abundance: .; j_gene: TRBJ1-5; CDR3nt: TGTGCCAGCAGTAACAATCAGGGGGCGAGTCAGCCCCAGCATTTT; CDR3aa: CASSNNQGASQPQHF
v_gene: TRBV5-4; d_gene: TRBD1; abundance: .; j_gene: TRBJ2-7; CDR3nt: TGTGCCAGCAGCTTGGTACAGGGGCTGCAGTACTTC; CDR3aa: CASSLVQGLQYF
v_gene: TRBV5-1; d_gene: TRBD1; abundance: .; j_gene: TRBJ2-1; CDR3nt: TGCGCCAGCAGCGCCCGGGACAGGGGGCACAATGAGCAGTTCTTC; CDR3aa: CASSARDRGHNEQFF
v_gene: TRBV25-1; d_gene: TRBD1; abundance: few; j_gene: TRBJ2-5; CDR3nt: TGTGCTCGGGACAGCGGACGAGAGACCCAGTACTTC; CDR3aa: CARDSGRETQYF
v_gene: TRBV5-6; d_gene: TRBD1; abundance: .; j_gene: TRBJ2-7; CDR3nt: TGTGCCAGCAGCATTCCTCGGACAGGGAGTACCTACGAGCAGTACTTC; CDR3aa: CASSIPRTGSTYEQYF
v_gene: TRBV5-1; d_gene: TRBD2; abundance: .; j_gene: TRBJ2-5; CDR3nt: TGCGCCAGCAGCTACTTAGCGGGAGGGCCGAGTGGAGGAGAGACCCAGTACTTC; CDR3aa: CASSYLAGGPSGGETQYF
v_gene: TRBV7-2; d_gene: TRBD2; abundance: .; j_gene: TRBJ2-1; CDR3nt: TGTGCCAGCAGCATAACGACTAGCGGGTCTATCTACAATGAGCAGTTCTTC; CDR3aa: CASSITTSGSIYNEQFF
v_gene: TRBV11-2; d_gene: TRBD2; abundance: .; j_gene: TRBJ2-7; CDR3nt: TGTGCCAGCAGCCCGCGGGACTACTACTACGAGCAGTACTTC; CDR3aa: CASSPRDYYYEQYF
v_gene: TRBV21-1; d_gene: .; abundance: few; j_gene: TRBJ2-3; CDR3nt: TGTGCCAGCAGCGGAAAAGGTACCGGGACGGCAGAGGAGGGAGATACGCAGTATTTT; CDR3aa: CASSGKGTGTAEEGDTQYF
v_gene: TRBV30; d_gene: .; abundance: .; j_gene: TRBJ1-2; CDR3nt: TGTGCCTGGAGTGTAGAGGTCACCGGCTACACCTTC; CDR3aa: CAWSVEVTGYTF
v_gene: TRBV4-1; d_gene: .; abundance: .; j_gene: TRBJ1-5; CDR3nt: TGCGCCAGCAGCCGGGTGACTAGCGGGAGGGGCACAGATACGCAGCATTTT; CDR3aa: CASSRVTSGRGTDTQHF
v_gene: TRBV7-2; d_gene: .; abundance: .; j_gene: TRBJ1-2; CDR3nt: TGTGCCAGCAGCCCCCACCGGGCTAACTATGGCTACACCTTC; CDR3aa: CASSPHRANYGYTF
v_gene: TRBV5-1; d_gene: .; abundance: .; j_gene: TRBJ2-3; CDR3nt: TGCGCCAGCAGCACGTGGGGGGAGCGGGATACGCAGTATTTT; CDR3aa: CASSTWGERDTQYF
v_gene: TRBV5-6; d_gene: TRBD1; abundance: .; j_gene: TRBJ1-5; CDR3nt: TGTGCCAGCAGCAACAGGGGGCCGGGTGACAATCAGCCCCAGCATTTT; CDR3aa: CASSNRGPGDNQPQHF
v_gene: TRBV2; d_gene: .; abundance: .; j_gene: TRBJ2-2; CDR3nt: TGTGCCAGCAGCGGAGGGCGATCTAGGGAGCTGTTTTTT; CDR3aa: CASSGGRSRELFF
v_gene: TRBV5-1; d_gene: TRBD1; abundance: .; j_gene: TRBJ2-1; CDR3nt: TGCGCCAGCAGCTTGATACAGGGGTCCCACAATGAGCAGTTCTTC; CDR3aa: CASSLIQGSHNEQFF
v_gene: TRBV11-3; d_gene: .; abundance: .; j_gene: TRBJ2-3; CDR3nt: TGTGCCAGCAGCTTATCACTCGTCGATACGCAGTATTTT; CDR3aa: CASSLSLVDTQYF
v_gene: TRBV10-3; d_gene: .; abundance: few; j_gene: TRBJ2-3; CDR3nt: TGTGCCATCAGTGAGAGTGGCGGGGCTCCCCGCACAGATACGCAGTATTTT; CDR3aa: CAISESGGAPRTDTQYF
v_gene: TRBV21-1; d_gene: .; abundance: once; j_gene: TRBJ1-4; CDR3nt: TGTGCCAGCGGACAGGGTAATGAAAAACTGTTTTTT; CDR3aa: CASGQGNEKLFF
v_gene: TRBV7-8; d_gene: .; abundance: few; j_gene: TRBJ1-2; CDR3nt: TGTGCCAGCAGCCCCAGGAATTCTTATGGCTACACCTTC; CDR3aa: CASSPRNSYGYTF
v_gene: TRBV7-2; d_gene: TRBD2; abundance: once; j_gene: TRBJ2-3; CDR3nt: TGTGCCAGCAGCTTAGTACCTAGCGGGAGTTACGCAGATACGCAGTATTTT; CDR3aa: CASSLVPSGSYADTQYF
v_gene: TRBV5-6; d_gene: TRBD1; abundance: .; j_gene: TRBJ2-3; CDR3nt: TGTGCCAGCAGCTTGGGACCTAGGACAGGAGATACAGATACGCAGTATTTT; CDR3aa: CASSLGPRTGDTDTQYF
v_gene: TRBV19; d_gene: .; abundance: .; j_gene: TRBJ2-2; CDR3nt: TGTGCCAGTAGTATCGCTAGGACCGGGGAGCTGTTTTTT; CDR3aa: CASSIARTGELFF
v_gene: TRBV5-1; d_gene: .; abundance: .; j_gene: TRBJ1-5; CDR3nt: TGCGCCAGCAGCTTGGCAGGGAATAGCAATCAGCCCCAGCATTTT; CDR3aa: CASSLAGNSNQPQHF
v_gene: TRBV6-5; d_gene: TRBD1; abundance: .; j_gene: TRBJ1-2; CDR3nt: TGTGCCAGCACCCCCGACAGGGAGAATGGCTACACCTTC; CDR3aa: CASTPDRENGYTF
v_gene: TRBV11-2; d_gene: TRBD1; abundance: once; j_gene: TRBJ1-5; CDR3nt: TGTGCCAGCAGCCCGGGGGGGACAGGGCCGGGTCAGCCCCAGCATTTT; CDR3aa: CASSPGGTGPGQPQHF
v_gene: TRBV27; d_gene: TRBD1; abundance: .; j_gene: TRBJ1-1; CDR3nt: TGTGCCAGTTTGAAACTTCCGGGCAGGGGGAGAACTGAAGCTTTCTTT; CDR3aa: CASLKLPGRGRTEAFF
v_gene: TRBV5-1; d_gene: TRBD2; abundance: .; j_gene: TRBJ2-1; CDR3nt: TGCGCCAGCAGCTTGGGGCTAGCGGGAGGAGGGTCCTACAATGAGCAGTTCTTC; CDR3aa: CASSLGLAGGGSYNEQFF
v_gene: TRBV4-1; d_gene: TRBD1; abundance: .; j_gene: TRBJ1-6; CDR3nt: TGCGCCAGCAGCCCTAGTGAGACAGGGAGTAATTCACCCCTCCACTTT; CDR3aa: CASSPSETGSNSPLHF
v_gene: TRBV10-3; d_gene: .; abundance: few; j_gene: TRBJ1-5; CDR3nt: TGTGCCACCGGGGGGGGCAATCAGCCCCAGCATTTT; CDR3aa: CATGGGNQPQHF
v_gene: TRBV6-1; d_gene: TRBD2; abundance: .; j_gene: TRBJ2-5; CDR3nt: TGTGCCAGCAGTGAAGGGGGACTAGCGGGAGGGGGAGAGACCCAGTACTTC; CDR3aa: CASSEGGLAGGGETQYF